The 11 T cell receptor beta chains presented below share a single source sample, sequenced in a study of identical twins. TCRdb reprocessed the 5' RACE reads with MiXCR, giving one entry per CDR3 protein. The repertoire holds roughly 690,000 distinct CDR3 sequences, 5.5% to 7.5% seen once, with 1.5% to 2% in the top ten. Sample: naive T cells sorted from blood. Source of these receptors: a man in his late teens or twenties in good health.

The rearrangement uses TRBV7-8 and TRBJ1-2; no clear D gene. The CDR3 has 15 residues. Germline V gives CDR1 SGHVS, CDR2 FQNEAQ. V shed 2 bases and J shed 3 bases, with 13 bases lying between them. CDR3 DNA: TGTGCCAGCAGCTTAAATAAGGTTCCTCACTATGGCTACACCTTC. Translation: CASSLNKVPHYGYTF.

The table lists this clonotype with many counts. This sequence joins TRBV6-1 and TRBJ2-7; weak D call: TRBD1 (6 bases). The V end was cut by 2 bases, the J end by 0 bases, with 11 bases between. CDR3 size: 15 residues. Germline V gives CDR1 MNHNS, CDR2 SASEGT. The CDR3 nucleotides read TGTGCCAGCAGTGAACAGGGGCTGGACTCCTACGAGCAGTACGTC. Its translation: CASSEQGLDSYEQYV.

This clonotype was recorded many times. This chain uses TRBV7-9 with TRBJ1-1; D is ambiguous. V lost 7 bases and J 1 base, leaving 10 bases between the germline ends. CDR3 length equals 13 residues. Germline CDR1 reads SEHNR; CDR2 reads FQNEAQ (reference sequence). The CDR3 region has the DNA TGTGCCAGCATTTCGGTTAAGAACACTGAAGCTTTCTTT. It encodes CASISVKNTEAFF. The full variable domain, in which reference TRBV7-9 and TRBJ1-1 provide the parts outside the CDR3, is DTGVSQNPRHKITKRGQNVTFRCDPISEHNRLYWYRQTLGQGPEFLTYFQNEAQLEKSRLLSDRFSAERPKGSFSTLEIQRTEQGDSAMYLCASISVKNTEAFFGQGTRLTVV.

The V and J genes are TRBV7-2 and TRBJ2-5; D unresolved. The CDR3 extends over 13 amino acids. Looked up from germline, CDR1 is SGHTA and CDR2 is FQGNSA. With 5 bases removed from V and 2 bases from J, the gap between germline ends came to 9 bases. This chain's CDR3 is CASSTQLQETQYF. DNA for the CDR3: TGTGCCAGCAGCACCCAGTTACAAGAGACCCAGTACTTC.

This clonotype was detected ten times or more. The CDR3 DNA is TGTGCCAGCAGTTCGGACTGGTCGGGCACTGAAGCTTTCTTT. It translates to CASSSDWSGTEAFF. The chain joins TRBV12-3 or TRBV12-4 to TRBJ1-1; D is uncertain. This CDR3 region has 14 residues. V shed 4 bases and J shed 4 bases, with 13 bases lying between them.

V and J are TRBV3-1 and TRBJ2-7, with TRBD1 as a possible D gene (5 bases). The CDR3 covers 16 residues. Trimming cost V 4 bases and J 0 bases, with 16 bases left between them. In germline, CDR1 is LGHDT, CDR2 YNNKEL (reference sequence). The CDR3 coding sequence is TGTGCCAGCAGCCCCGGCCCCAGACAGACCTCCTACGAGCAGTACTTC. Translation: CASSPGPRQTSYEQYF.

This clonotype was found a few times. V usage is TRBV20-1 and J usage is TRBJ1-5, with 7 bases aligning to TRBD1. The CDR3 length is 14 residues. Germline CDR1 is DFQATT and CDR2 is SNEGSKA (reference sequence). The ends lost 4 bases at V and 1 base at J; junction bases unmatched: 4. CDR3 DNA: TGCAGTGCTAACAGGGGTAAAAGCAATCAGCCCCAGCATTTT. Protein sequence: CSANRGKSNQPQHF.

This clonotype was counted ten times or more. The chain has TRBV4-3 and TRBJ1-2; D is unresolved. CDR3 size: 15 residues. The germline V gene encodes CDR1 LGHNA and CDR2 YSLEER. V was shortened by 1 base and J by 4 bases, with 13 bases between the two germline ends. The CDR3 region has the DNA TGCGCCAGCAGCCAAGTCCTCCCGGCGGTCTATGGCTACACCTTC. Translating it yields CASSQVLPAVYGYTF.

The J gene is TRBJ1-5, the V gene TRBV5-1; 7 bases are shared with TRBD1. J gave up 6 bases and V 1 base, and 4 bases lay outside the gene matches. The CDR3 has 14 amino acids. Looked up from germline, CDR1 is SGHRS and CDR2 is YFSETQ. For the CDR3, the DNA is TGCGCCAGCAGCTTGTCAGGGGGGGGTCAGCCCCAGCATTTT. Translation gives CASSLSGGGQPQHF.

This clonotype was recorded at least ten times. The V and J genes are TRBV28 and TRBJ1-5, with D possibly matching TRBD1 (5 bases). CDR1 MDHEN and CDR2 SYDVKM come from the germline V gene. The CDR3 covers 17 residues. Trimming took 5 bases from V and 4 from J, leaving 21 bases between them. DNA for the CDR3: TGTGCCAGCAGTCCCACCCAGAGGGGACGGAGTAATCAGCCCCAGCATTTT. Translating gives CASSPTQRGRSNQPQHF.

This clonotype has a count of ten or more. The genes are TRBV29-1 and TRBJ2-7; D gene uncertain. The CDR3 contains 12 residues. Germline CDR1 SQVTM, CDR2 ANQGSEA. V was clipped by 6 bases and J by 2 bases, with 11 bases between them. CDR3 sequence (DNA): TGCAGCGTAAAAGACGGTGCCTACGAGCAGTACGTC. Its protein product is CSVKDGAYEQYV.